This T cell receptor (beta chain) was observed in a study of blood T cell repertoires in COVID-19. Across the study: From the United States, Italy and Spain came samples of acute and convalescent COVID-19. PBMCs, B-cell-depleted T cells, or T cells were the source of the cDNA or gDNA that made up the material.

With V trimmed by 6 bases and J by 3 bases, 8 bases remained unmatched. The CDR3 has 15 amino acids. Germline V lookup: CDR1 MNHEY, CDR2 SVGAGI. The sample holds a few counts of this clone. Under the authors' procedure: Counts of nucleated cells, estimated from reference gene primer amplification, were obtained. Sequencing was performed with immunoSEQ multiplex PCR; in TCRdb, only in-frame clones are kept and a portion is missing. V and J calls and clone size come straight from that table; D and trimming were deduced from the DNA. Of under 150,000 clones listed, more than 65% are singletons. Sequencing was carried out using peripheral blood. The chain links TRBV6-5 to TRBJ2-7; 10 bases fit TRBD2. The source is a man aged 55 to 70 with acute or convalescent COVID-19. In DNA form, the CDR3 reads TGTGCCAGCAGACCCCGCCCTAGCGGGAGCTACGAGCAGTACTTC. It codes for CASRPRPSGSYEQYF.